These 17 T cell receptor beta chains were all obtained from the same sample, sequenced in a study of T cell responses to AZD1222 COVID-19 vaccine (dated by TCRdb to the early 2020s). The time point label, read with the paper, signifies: baseline before first vaccination. The library was produced with the immunoSEQ multiplex PCR assay. TCRdb stores this immuneACCESS table with in-frame sequences only. Part of the clones is absent; in the studies checked, under half of the shortfall reflects unresolved V genes, and no reason is known for the rest. Here the sample has approximately 150,000 clones; around 87% occur a single time. 2.6% of the sample lies in the top ten. The source was peripheral blood, collected on day 0 of AZD1222 vaccination. These receptors were collected from an adult in good health.

V gene TRBV19 combines with J gene TRBJ2-7, with no clear D. Germline CDR1 reads LNHDA; CDR2 reads SQIVND (reference sequence). The V and J ends lost 1 base and 4 bases respectively, with 14 bases between them. This CDR3 has 15 amino acids. The CDR3 reads CASSIVHVSEYEQYF. CDR3 in DNA: TGTGCCAGTAGTATAGTTCATGTCAGCGAGTACGAGCAGTACTTC.

This sequence joins TRBV6-5 and TRBJ1-2; possibly TRBD1 for D (6 bases). With 6 bases removed from V and 5 bases from J, the gap between germline ends came to 19 bases. Germline values: CDR1 MNHEY, CDR2 SVGAGI. The CDR3 is made up of 15 amino acids. The CDR3 nucleotides read TGTGCCAGCAGCCAAGCCAACAGGGTCCGGTATGGCTACACCTTC. Translating it yields CASSQANRVRYGYTF.

This clone has only a few counts. This sequence joins TRBV2 and TRBJ2-7; TRBD2 might be the D (5 bases). The germline V gene has CDR1 SNHLY and CDR2 FYNNEI. This CDR3 is built from 13 residues. CDR3 residues: CAVGGSSGYEQYF. CDR3 DNA sequence: TGTGCGGTAGGTGGGTCAAGCGGCTACGAGCAGTACTTC.

The chain couples TRBV24-1 to TRBJ2-7; a weak D match, TRBD1 (6 bases). V was trimmed by 1 base and J by 6 bases, leaving 21 bases between them. Germline loops: CDR1 KGHDR, CDR2 SFDVKD. The CDR3 loop spans 17 amino acids. The CDR3 protein is CATSDFWDPGQGAEQYF. The DNA of the CDR3 is TGTGCCACCAGTGATTTTTGGGATCCGGGACAAGGAGCCGAGCAGTACTTC.

The J gene is TRBJ1-5, the V gene TRBV30; tentative D call: TRBD1 (6 bases). Trimming removed 1 base at V and 3 bases at J, with 16 bases between. Germline lookup yields CDR1 GTSNPN and CDR2 SVGIG (reference sequence). The CDR3 has 16 amino acids. The CDR3 region is CAWSGKGGSFNQPQHF. The CDR3 DNA is TGTGCCTGGAGTGGGAAGGGGGGTAGCTTCAATCAGCCCCAGCATTTT.

V is TRBV2 and J is TRBJ1-6; 9 bases agree with TRBD1. Germline V lookup: CDR1 SNHLY, CDR2 FYNNEI. V gave up 6 bases and J gave up 10 bases; unmatched junction bases: 7. The CDR3 is 14 amino acids. CDR3 sequence: CASRTGTGRSPLHF. Written as DNA, the CDR3 is TGTGCCAGCAGGACCGGGACAGGGAGGTCACCCCTCCACTTT.

This chain joins TRBV5-1 and TRBJ1-2; 7 positions match TRBD1. V lost 2 bases, J lost 4 bases, and 5 bases stayed unmatched. This CDR3 is built from 14 residues. Per the germline V gene, CDR1 is SGHRS and CDR2 is YFSETQ. The DNA of the CDR3 is TGCGCCAGCAGCTTACAAGGGACAGCCTATGGCTACACCTTC. Translation: CASSLQGTAYGYTF.

This clone appeared a single time. The rearrangement joins TRBV19 to TRBJ2-7, with D possibly called TRBD1 or TRBD2 (5 bases each). The CDR3 is made up of 15 amino acids. V was cut by 6 bases and J by 6 bases, with 21 bases left in between. Germline V lookup: CDR1 LNHDA, CDR2 SQIVND (reference sequence). The CDR3 DNA is TGTGCCAGTAGACACGGGAAGGGGACGTCCGCCGAGCAGTACTTC. Its protein product is CASRHGKGTSAEQYF. The full variable domain, completed using reference TRBV19 and TRBJ2-7, is DGGITQSPKYLFRKEGQNVTLSCEQNLNHDAMYWYRQDPGQGLRLIYYSQIVNDFQKGDIAEGYSVSREKKESFPLTVTSAQKNPTAFYLCASRHGKGTSAEQYFGPGTRLTVT.

The V gene is TRBV18, the J gene TRBJ2-7; tentative D call: TRBD2 (5 bases). V dropped 2 bases and J dropped 6 bases, with 14 bases sitting between them. CDR1 is KGHSH, CDR2 LQKENI, per germline. There are 14 residues in the CDR3. The CDR3 loop reads CASSPAGIFAEQYF. DNA of the CDR3: TGTGCCAGCTCACCAGCGGGCATTTTTGCCGAGCAGTACTTC.

The genes are TRBV10-2 and TRBJ2-1, with D possibly called TRBD1 or TRBD2 (6 bases each). The germline V gene encodes CDR1 WSHSY and CDR2 SAAADI. V was trimmed by 6 bases and J by 2 bases, leaving 11 bases between them. The CDR3 is 14 residues long. The chain's CDR3 is CASSGQRAYNEQFF. The CDR3 DNA follows: TGCGCCAGCAGCGGACAGCGGGCCTACAATGAGCAGTTCTTC.

CDR3 in DNA: TGTGCCAGCAGGATAGCGGGAAGCTCCTACAATGAGCAGTTCTTC. Translating it yields CASRIAGSSYNEQFF. The chain combines TRBV6-5 with TRBJ2-1; the match to TRBD2 covers 8 bases. The CDR3 extends over 15 amino acids. Germline V gene sequence: CDR1 MNHEY, CDR2 SVGAGI. V lost 6 bases to trimming and J lost 0 bases; unmatched junction nucleotides: 4.

This chain uses TRBV27 with TRBJ2-5, with D unresolved. The germline gives CDR1 MNHEY, CDR2 SMNVEV (reference sequence). Between the trimmed V and J ends, which lost 3 bases and 5 bases, there was a span of 7 bases. The CDR3 length is 12 residues. The CDR3 loop is CASSFSGETQYF. The CDR3 bases are TGTGCCAGCAGTTTTAGTGGGGAGACCCAGTACTTC.

The V and J genes are TRBV4-2 and TRBJ2-7; TRBD2 agrees at 8 bases. V was pared by 4 bases and J by 1 base, with 12 bases of the junction left unmatched. Germline V lookup: CDR1 LGHNA, CDR2 YNFKEQ. CDR3 length: 17 residues. The CDR3 nucleotides are TGTGCCAGCAGCCCGGGGGGCGTCGGGAGGGGTTCCTACGAGCAGTACTTC. This codes for CASSPGGVGRGSYEQYF.

The table lists this clone with a count of one. The chain combines TRBV28 with TRBJ2-7, with 7 bases fitting TRBD1. The CDR3 has 17 residues. Germline CDR1 reads MDHEN; CDR2 reads SYDVKM. Trimming took 1 base from V and 2 from J; bases not matched to a gene: 11. CDR3 protein: CASSLSGTEHEAYEQYF. CDR3 bases: TGTGCCAGCAGTTTATCGGGGACAGAGCACGAAGCCTACGAGCAGTACTTC.

The rearrangement links TRBV7-2 to TRBJ2-7, with 10 bases lining up with TRBD2. This CDR3 contains 19 residues. V lost 5 bases, J lost 0 bases, and 16 bases stayed unmatched. Germline V lookup: CDR1 SGHTA, CDR2 FQGNSA. DNA for the CDR3: TGTGCCAGCAGCCGCCGACTAGCGGGCCCGGACGCCTTCTCCTACGAGCAGTACTTC. It translates to CASSRRLAGPDAFSYEQYF.

The rearrangement uses TRBV28 and TRBJ1-1; D is possibly TRBD1 (5 bases). Germline lookup yields CDR1 MDHEN and CDR2 SYDVKM. The CDR3 is made up of 12 amino acids. With 8 bases removed from V and 1 base from J, the gap between germline ends came to 8 bases. This CDR3 is CASQTANTEAFF. The CDR3 DNA follows: TGTGCCAGCCAGACAGCGAACACTGAAGCTTTCTTT.

The chain joins TRBV5-1 to TRBJ1-1, with 7 bases lining up with TRBD1. Looked up from germline, CDR1 is SGHRS and CDR2 is YFSETQ. V lost 4 bases, J lost 0 bases, and 6 bases stayed unmatched. CDR3 length equals 15 residues. CDR3 amino acids: CASSVGTEMNTEAFF. As DNA, the CDR3 is TGCGCCAGCAGCGTCGGGACAGAGATGAACACTGAAGCTTTCTTT.